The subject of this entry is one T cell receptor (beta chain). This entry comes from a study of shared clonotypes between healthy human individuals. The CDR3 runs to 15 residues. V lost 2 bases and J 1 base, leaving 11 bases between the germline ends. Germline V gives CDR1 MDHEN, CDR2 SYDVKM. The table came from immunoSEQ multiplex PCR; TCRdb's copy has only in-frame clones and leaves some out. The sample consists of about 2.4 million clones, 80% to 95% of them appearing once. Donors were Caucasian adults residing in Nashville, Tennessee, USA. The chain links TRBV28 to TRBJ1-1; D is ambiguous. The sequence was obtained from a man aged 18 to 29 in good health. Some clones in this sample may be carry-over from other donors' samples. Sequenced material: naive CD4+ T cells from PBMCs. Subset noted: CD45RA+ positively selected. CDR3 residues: CASSLLVWGNTEAFF. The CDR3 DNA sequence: TGTGCCAGCAGTTTACTCGTTTGGGGGAACACTGAAGCTTTCTTT.